The rows below give T cell receptor beta chains drawn from one sample of a study of technical replicates of blood from several donors. Assay used: immunoSEQ multiplex PCR; TCRdb lists only in-frame clones, some missing. This sample has roughly 80,000 clones, with approximately 90% found just once. The sample was T cells isolated from PBMCs. These receptor sequences come from a human donor in good health. The CDR3 runs from the conserved cysteine through the conserved F or W. The order of the fields is J gene, CDR3 length, V gene, CDR3 protein.

j_call: TRBJ2-7; cdr3_length: 15; v_call: TRBV9; cdr3_aa: CASSVGVATTYEQYF
j_call: TRBJ2-7; cdr3_length: 14; v_call: TRBV11-2; cdr3_aa: CASSYRVTAYEQYF
j_call: TRBJ2-7; cdr3_length: 15; v_call: TRBV7-3; cdr3_aa: CASSISGDASYEQYF
j_call: TRBJ1-3; cdr3_length: 13; v_call: TRBV6-5; cdr3_aa: CASIGTGGNTIYF
j_call: TRBJ2-1; cdr3_length: 15; v_call: TRBV28; cdr3_aa: CASTKQGALTRKQFF
j_call: TRBJ1-1; cdr3_length: 14; v_call: TRBV27; cdr3_aa: CASSLYRGRTEAFF
j_call: TRBJ2-7; cdr3_length: 15; v_call: TRBV18; cdr3_aa: CASSPLGGSDYEQYF
j_call: TRBJ2-5; cdr3_length: 16; v_call: TRBV7-9; cdr3_aa: CASSLGRIAGEETQYF
j_call: TRBJ2-7; cdr3_length: 15; v_call: TRBV7-9; cdr3_aa: CASSLAIAGESEQYF
j_call: TRBJ2-3; cdr3_length: 14; v_call: TRBV5-1; cdr3_aa: CASSLTSGADTQYF
j_call: TRBJ2-2; cdr3_length: 17; v_call: TRBV29-1; cdr3_aa: CSATTRDRGMNTGELFF
j_call: TRBJ2-1; cdr3_length: 15; v_call: TRBV5-8; cdr3_aa: CASSLVSGPYNEQFF
j_call: TRBJ2-7; cdr3_length: 15; v_call: TRBV27; cdr3_aa: CASSTQRQGGHEQYF
j_call: TRBJ1-2; cdr3_length: 15; v_call: TRBV9; cdr3_aa: CASSVGQEANYGYTF
j_call: TRBJ1-4; cdr3_length: 15; v_call: TRBV27; cdr3_aa: CASRHTGTGGEKLFF
j_call: TRBJ1-5; cdr3_length: 14; v_call: TRBV27; cdr3_aa: CASSRQGGNQPQHF
j_call: TRBJ1-5; cdr3_length: 15; v_call: TRBV25-1; cdr3_aa: CASSRGGEGNQPQHF
j_call: TRBJ2-1; cdr3_length: 14; v_call: TRBV2; cdr3_aa: CASSALTTSDEQFF
j_call: TRBJ2-7; cdr3_length: 15; v_call: TRBV4-2; cdr3_aa: CASSQGTEGAYEQYF
j_call: TRBJ2-6; cdr3_length: 15; v_call: TRBV2; cdr3_aa: CASRNRETGANVLTF
j_call: TRBJ2-3; cdr3_length: 15; v_call: TRBV19; cdr3_aa: CASSIGVSGADTQYF
j_call: TRBJ2-1; cdr3_length: 13; v_call: TRBV21-1; cdr3_aa: CASSKLSVNEQFF
j_call: TRBJ2-3; cdr3_length: 13; v_call: TRBV7-2; cdr3_aa: CASSYRGTDTQYF
j_call: TRBJ1-5; cdr3_length: 14; v_call: TRBV6-5; cdr3_aa: CASSAVYSNQPQHF
j_call: TRBJ1-1; cdr3_length: 15; v_call: TRBV19; cdr3_aa: CASSIALGGSTEAFF
j_call: TRBJ1-1; cdr3_length: 18; v_call: TRBV30; cdr3_aa: CAWSQSVFLGGAYTEAFF
j_call: TRBJ2-2; cdr3_length: 14; v_call: TRBV2; cdr3_aa: CASREAANTGELFF
j_call: TRBJ2-7; cdr3_length: 14; v_call: TRBV11-2; cdr3_aa: CASSLDRTNYEQYF
j_call: TRBJ2-3; cdr3_length: 15; v_call: TRBV27; cdr3_aa: CASRLWGVGTDTQYF
j_call: TRBJ1-1; cdr3_length: 12; v_call: TRBV11-3; cdr3_aa: CASSLSGTRAFF
j_call: TRBJ2-5; cdr3_length: 13; v_call: TRBV28; cdr3_aa: CASSHRVLETQYF
j_call: TRBJ2-1; cdr3_length: 14; v_call: TRBV5-1; cdr3_aa: CASRIAGGINEQFF
j_call: TRBJ2-2; cdr3_length: 16; v_call: TRBV10-3; cdr3_aa: CAISESNNWGAGELFF
j_call: TRBJ1-2; cdr3_length: 13; v_call: TRBV13; cdr3_aa: CASSLVRVYGYTF
j_call: TRBJ2-3; cdr3_length: 18; v_call: TRBV7-9; cdr3_aa: CASSPLLGQRRATDTQYF
j_call: TRBJ2-7; cdr3_length: 16; v_call: TRBV5-1; cdr3_aa: CASSLAGLAFTYEQYF
j_call: TRBJ1-4; cdr3_length: 16; v_call: TRBV5-1; cdr3_aa: CASSLGPTGSNEKLFF
j_call: TRBJ2-1; cdr3_length: 15; v_call: TRBV5-4; cdr3_aa: CASSSLAGGPNEQFF
j_call: TRBJ2-7; cdr3_length: 13; v_call: TRBV7-9; cdr3_aa: CASSLIREYEQYF
j_call: TRBJ2-1; cdr3_length: 12; v_call: TRBV19; cdr3_aa: CASSSRANEQFF
j_call: TRBJ2-1; cdr3_length: 18; v_call: TRBV4-1; cdr3_aa: CASSQVYIVSLGDNEQFF
j_call: TRBJ2-7; cdr3_length: 12; v_call: TRBV7-2; cdr3_aa: CASSSSSYEQYF
j_call: TRBJ2-7; cdr3_length: 14; v_call: TRBV13; cdr3_aa: CASSPRDRPYEQYF
j_call: TRBJ2-1; cdr3_length: 16; v_call: TRBV2; cdr3_aa: CASSGDPSGRVDEQFF
j_call: TRBJ2-1; cdr3_length: 16; v_call: TRBV15; cdr3_aa: CATSRGQWTGGPSQFF